These 11 T cell receptor beta chains originate from one sample sequenced in a study of PD-L1 blockade in urothelial cancer. Libraries were prepared by immunoSEQ multiplex PCR; TCRdb keeps only in-frame clonotypes and omits some of them. The table has more than 45,000 clones, approximately 77% seen once. Sequencing was performed on PBMCs, taken around atezolizumab (anti-PD-L1) treatment. These receptor sequences come from a man between 65 and 80 years old with urothelial cancer.

The chain is built from TRBV27 and TRBJ2-7; maybe TRBD2 (6 bases). The V gene lost 5 bases and the J gene lost 0 bases, with 17 bases spanning the gap. The length of the CDR3 is 16 residues. Per germline, CDR1 MNHEY and CDR2 SMNVEV (reference sequence). This CDR3 reads CASSPSRGAGSYEQYF. In DNA form, the CDR3 reads TGTGCCAGCAGTCCCTCCCGCGGGGCAGGCTCCTACGAGCAGTACTTC.

The chain links TRBV11-2 to TRBJ2-5; possible D gene TRBD2, 5 bases. V was pared by 7 bases and J by 1 base, with 7 bases between. The CDR3 consists of 12 residues. Germline V CDR1 and CDR2: SGHAT, FQNNGV. This chain's CDR3 is CASNGVQETQYF. The CDR3 nucleotides read TGTGCCAGCAACGGGGTCCAAGAGACCCAGTACTTC.

The chain employs TRBV6-6 and TRBJ2-1; D is ambiguous. This CDR3 region has 14 residues. Germline loops: CDR1 MNHNY, CDR2 SVGAGI (reference sequence). Trimming removed 5 bases at V and 5 bases at J, with 13 bases between. CDR3 in amino acids: CASSPLPENNEQFF. In DNA form, the CDR3 reads TGTGCCAGCAGTCCTCTTCCGGAGAACAATGAGCAGTTCTTC.

In its sample, this clone was seen once. V gene TRBV6-1 combines with J gene TRBJ1-2; possibly TRBD1 for D (5 bases). The germline gives CDR1 MNHNS, CDR2 SASEGT. V lost 1 base, J lost 4 bases, and 10 bases lay in between. The CDR3 covers 14 residues. The CDR3 reads CASSEDGRVYGYTF. CDR3 nucleotides: TGTGCCAGCAGTGAAGATGGCAGGGTCTATGGCTACACCTTC.

This chain connects TRBV28 to TRBJ2-6; maybe TRBD1 (6 bases). V dropped 6 bases and J dropped 2 bases, with 14 bases sitting between them. Germline V gene sequence: CDR1 MDHEN, CDR2 SYDVKM. This CDR3 is built from 16 residues. CDR3 in DNA: TGTGCCAGCAGCACTATCACAGGGACTGGGGCCAACGTCCTGACTTTC. Translated: CASSTITGTGANVLTF.

The rearrangement joins TRBV18 to TRBJ2-4; TRBD2 is a possible D gene (7 bases). The V and J ends lost 6 bases and 0 bases respectively, with 15 bases between them. CDR3 size: 16 residues. The germline V gene encodes CDR1 KGHSH and CDR2 LQKENI. CDR3: CASSGGTNLAKNIQYF. The DNA for the CDR3 is TGTGCCAGCTCCGGGGGGACAAACCTAGCCAAAAACATTCAGTACTTC.

V is TRBV4-3 and J is TRBJ1-6; tentatively, D is TRBD1 (5 bases). Germline V CDR1 and CDR2: LGHNA, YSLEER. This CDR3 is built from 15 residues. V dropped 1 base and J dropped 14 bases, with 18 bases sitting between them. The CDR3 loop is CASSQAGRAGWTLHF. The DNA of the CDR3 is TGCGCCAGCAGCCAAGCGGGCAGGGCCGGGTGGACCCTCCACTTT.

The V gene is TRBV27, the J gene TRBJ2-5; 11 bases match TRBD1. Germline V gene sequence: CDR1 MNHEY, CDR2 SMNVEV (reference sequence). V gave up 6 bases and J gave up 5 bases; unmatched junction bases: 5. The CDR3 is 14 amino acids. CDR3 in DNA: TGTGCCAGCAGGGCGGACAGGGGGCCGGAGACCCAGTACTTC. This codes for CASRADRGPETQYF.

This chain uses TRBV27 with TRBJ2-2; TRBD1 agrees at 8 bases. The germline V gene has CDR1 MNHEY and CDR2 SMNVEV (reference sequence). The CDR3 runs to 15 residues. Losses at the gene ends were 6 bases for V and 5 bases for J; bases not matched to a gene: 8. The CDR3 DNA sequence: TGTGCCAGCAGGGGTGCAGGGGGCGAGACCGGGGAGCTGTTTTTT. Translation gives CASRGAGGETGELFF.

This clone was observed once. The chain links TRBV7-2 to TRBJ2-7, with 7 bases that match TRBD2. J lost 3 bases, V lost 5 bases, and 10 bases had no gene match. There are 15 residues in the CDR3. CDR1 and CDR2 from the germline V gene are SGHTA and FQGNSA. CDR3 nucleotides: TGTGCCAGCAGCATCGGGGGGACCCCCGGCTACGAGCAGTACTTC. Translated, it gives CASSIGGTPGYEQYF. The full variable domain, its missing parts supplied by reference TRBV7-2 and TRBJ2-7, is GAGVSQSPSNKVTEKGKDVELRCDPISGHTALYWYRQSLGQGLEFLIYFQGNSAPDKSGLPSDRFSAERTGGSVSTLTIQRTQQEDSAVYLCASSIGGTPGYEQYFGPGTRLTVT.

This clone appeared a few times. The J gene is TRBJ2-7, the V gene TRBV6-5, with 7 positions matching TRBD1. The length of the CDR3 is 15 residues. Germline lookup yields CDR1 MNHEY and CDR2 SVGAGI. Trimming removed 4 bases from V and 0 bases from J; junction bases left unmatched: 6. This CDR3 is CASSWRTGPSYEQYF. CDR3 nucleotide sequence: TGTGCCAGCAGTTGGAGGACAGGACCCTCCTACGAGCAGTACTTC.